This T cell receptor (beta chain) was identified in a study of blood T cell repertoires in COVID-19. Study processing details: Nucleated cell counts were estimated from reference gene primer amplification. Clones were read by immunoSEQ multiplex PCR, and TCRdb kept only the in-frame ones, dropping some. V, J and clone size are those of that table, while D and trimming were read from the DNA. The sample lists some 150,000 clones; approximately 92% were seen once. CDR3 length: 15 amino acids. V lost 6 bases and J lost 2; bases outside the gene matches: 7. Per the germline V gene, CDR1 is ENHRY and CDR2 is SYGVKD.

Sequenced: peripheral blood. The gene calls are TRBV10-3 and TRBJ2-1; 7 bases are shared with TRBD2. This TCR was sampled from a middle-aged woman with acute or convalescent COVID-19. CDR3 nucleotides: TGTGCCATCAGGAGCTTGGCGGGGGCCTACAATGAGCAGTTCTTC. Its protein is CAIRSLAGAYNEQFF.